The present entry profiles one TCR beta chain with its context. This entry comes from a study of blood T cell repertoires in COVID-19. About the study: Collection of acute and convalescent COVID-19 samples took place in the United States, Italy and Spain. PBMCs, B-cell-depleted T cells, or T cells provided the cDNA or gDNA that made up the material.

Trimming removed 4 bases at V and 3 bases at J, with 10 bases between. This CDR3 has 14 residues. Per germline, CDR1 SGHNT and CDR2 YYREEE (reference sequence). Per the original methods: Researchers report that nucleated cell counts were estimated from reference gene primer amplification. Clones were read by immunoSEQ multiplex PCR, and TCRdb kept only the in-frame ones, dropping some. V and J calls and clone size are copied from that table; D and trimming were computed from the DNA. The sample lists 150,000 to 200,000 clones; approximately 79% were seen once. The TCR originated in a middle-aged man who had recovered from COVID-19. The rearrangement links TRBV5-4 to TRBJ1-4; D is uncertain. Sequenced input: peripheral blood. The CDR3 sequence is CASSPGWANEKLFF. CDR3 bases: TGTGCCAGCAGCCCGGGGTGGGCTAATGAAAAACTGTTTTTT. Looking up the rest from reference TRBV5-4 and TRBJ1-4 gives the full variable domain: ETGVTQSPTHLIKTRGQQVTLRCSSQSGHNTVSWYQQALGQGPQFIFQYYREEENGRGNFPPRFSGLQFPNYSSELNVNALELDDSALYLCASSPGWANEKLFFGSGTQLSVL.